This TCR beta chain was observed in a study of blood T cell repertoires in COVID-19. Profiled with immunoSEQ multiplex PCR; TCRdb holds only in-frame clones, not every one. The sample includes about 23,000 clones, roughly 90% of them seen just once. The sequence came from a woman older than 75 with active COVID-19. The sequencing input was peripheral blood.

The CDR3 DNA sequence: TGCGCCAGCAGCCCGACAGGGTCCTACGAGCAGTACTTC. Translated, it gives CASSPTGSYEQYF. V and J are TRBV5-1 and TRBJ2-7; TRBD1 aligns across 7 bases. CDR1 is SGHRS and CDR2 is YFSETQ in the germline V gene. The CDR3 consists of 13 residues. V trimming: 4 bases; J trimming: 1 base; junction bases outside the gene matches: 2.